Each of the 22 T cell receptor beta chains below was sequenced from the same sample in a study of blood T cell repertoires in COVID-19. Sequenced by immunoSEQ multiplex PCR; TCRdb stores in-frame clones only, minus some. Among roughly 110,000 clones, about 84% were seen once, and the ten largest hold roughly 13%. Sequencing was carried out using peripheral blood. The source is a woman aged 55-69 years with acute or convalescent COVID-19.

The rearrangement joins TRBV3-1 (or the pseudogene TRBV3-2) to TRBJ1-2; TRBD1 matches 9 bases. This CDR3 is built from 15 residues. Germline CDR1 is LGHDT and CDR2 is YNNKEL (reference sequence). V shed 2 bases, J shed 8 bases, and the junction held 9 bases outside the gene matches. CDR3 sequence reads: CASSQTWTGEYGYTF. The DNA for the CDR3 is TGTGCCAGCAGCCAAACCTGGACAGGGGAGTACGGCTACACCTTC.

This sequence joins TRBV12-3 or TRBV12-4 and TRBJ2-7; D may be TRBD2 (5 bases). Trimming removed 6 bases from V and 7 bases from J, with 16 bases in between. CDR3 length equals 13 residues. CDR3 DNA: TGTGCCAGCAGGGCTACCGGGCCGGGAGAGCAGTACTTC. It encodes CASRATGPGEQYF.

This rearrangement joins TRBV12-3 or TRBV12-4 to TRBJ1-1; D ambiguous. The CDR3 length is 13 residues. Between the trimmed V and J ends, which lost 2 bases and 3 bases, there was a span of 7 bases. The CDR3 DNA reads TGTGCCAGCAGTTTAAACCCAGACACTGAAGCTTTCTTT. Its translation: CASSLNPDTEAFF.

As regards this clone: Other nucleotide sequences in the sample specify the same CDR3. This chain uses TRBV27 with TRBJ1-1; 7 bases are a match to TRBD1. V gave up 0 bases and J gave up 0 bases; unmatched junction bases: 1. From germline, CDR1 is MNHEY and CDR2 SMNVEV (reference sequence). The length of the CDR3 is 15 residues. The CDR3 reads CASSLSGTVNTEAFF. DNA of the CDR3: TGTGCCAGCAGTTTATCCGGGACAGTGAACACTGAAGCTTTCTTT.

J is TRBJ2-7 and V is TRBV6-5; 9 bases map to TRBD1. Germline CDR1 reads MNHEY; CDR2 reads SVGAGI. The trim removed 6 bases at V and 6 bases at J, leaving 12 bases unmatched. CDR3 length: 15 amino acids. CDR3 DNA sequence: TGTGCCAGCAGGGACCGACGGGACAGGGATCTCGAGCAGTACTTC. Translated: CASRDRRDRDLEQYF.

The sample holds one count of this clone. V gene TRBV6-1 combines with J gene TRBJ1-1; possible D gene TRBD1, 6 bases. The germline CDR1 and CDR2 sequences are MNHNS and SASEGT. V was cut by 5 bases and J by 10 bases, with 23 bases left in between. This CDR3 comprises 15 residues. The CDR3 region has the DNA TGTGCCAGCAGTTTATCCAGGGGAACGATCTCCGGAGCTTTCTTT. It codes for CASSLSRGTISGAFF.

The CDR3 sequence: CASSPGQGGNSPLHF. The CDR3 coding sequence is TGTGCCAGCAGCCCCGGGCAGGGGGGTAATTCACCCCTCCACTTT. The V and J genes are TRBV9 and TRBJ1-6; TRBD1 matches 7 bases. Germline V lookup: CDR1 SGDLS, CDR2 YYNGEE. This CDR3 has 15 amino acids. Trimming at V came to 4 bases and at J to 6 bases, leaving 7 bases not matched to a gene.

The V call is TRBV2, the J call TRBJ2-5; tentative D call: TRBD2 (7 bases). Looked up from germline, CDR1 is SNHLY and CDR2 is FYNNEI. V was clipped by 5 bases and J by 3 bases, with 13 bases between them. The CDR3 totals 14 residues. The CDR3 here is CASSWGGREETQYF. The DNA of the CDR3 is TGTGCCAGCAGTTGGGGGGGGCGGGAAGAGACCCAGTACTTC.

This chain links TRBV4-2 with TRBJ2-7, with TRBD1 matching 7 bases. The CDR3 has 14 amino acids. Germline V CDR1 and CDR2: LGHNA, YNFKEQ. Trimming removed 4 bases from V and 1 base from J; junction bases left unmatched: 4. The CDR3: CASSLRTGSYEQYF. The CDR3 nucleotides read TGTGCCAGCAGCCTTCGGACAGGTTCCTACGAGCAGTACTTC.

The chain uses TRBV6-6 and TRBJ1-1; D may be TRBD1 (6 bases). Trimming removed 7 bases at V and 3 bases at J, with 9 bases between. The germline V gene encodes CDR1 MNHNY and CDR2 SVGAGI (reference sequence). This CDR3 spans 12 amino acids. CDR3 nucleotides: TGTGCCAGCACCCCAGGGGACACTGAAGCTTTCTTT. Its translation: CASTPGDTEAFF.

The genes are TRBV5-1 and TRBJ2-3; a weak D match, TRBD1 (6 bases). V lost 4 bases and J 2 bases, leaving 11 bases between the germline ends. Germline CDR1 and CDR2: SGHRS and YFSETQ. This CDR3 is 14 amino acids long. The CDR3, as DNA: TGCGCCAGCAGCCCCCGGACAGACACAGATACGCAGTATTTT. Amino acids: CASSPRTDTDTQYF.

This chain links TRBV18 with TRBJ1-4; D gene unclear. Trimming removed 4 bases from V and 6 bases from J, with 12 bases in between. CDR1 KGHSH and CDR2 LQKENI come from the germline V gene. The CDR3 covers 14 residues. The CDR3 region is CASSLRPVDEKLFF. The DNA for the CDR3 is TGTGCCAGCTCACTCAGGCCCGTTGATGAAAAACTGTTTTTT.

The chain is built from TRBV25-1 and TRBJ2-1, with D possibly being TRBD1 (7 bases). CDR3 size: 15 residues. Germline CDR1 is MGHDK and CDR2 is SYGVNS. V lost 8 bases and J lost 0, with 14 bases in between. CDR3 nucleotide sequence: TGTGCCAGCGGGGGGACAGATCCCTCCTACAATGAGCAGTTCTTC. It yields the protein CASGGTDPSYNEQFF.

CDR3 protein: CASNRAGQPQHF. The CDR3 DNA reads as TGTGCCAGCAACAGGGCCGGGCAGCCCCAGCATTTT. The gene calls are TRBV2 and TRBJ1-5; TRBD1 might be the D (6 bases). Germline V lookup: CDR1 SNHLY, CDR2 FYNNEI. Deletions cut 7 bases from V and 7 bases from J, with 11 bases between. This CDR3 has 12 residues.

DNA of the CDR3: TGTGCCAGCAGGCAAACCGGGACAGGGTATGGCTACACCTTC. Its translation is CASRQTGTGYGYTF. The genes are TRBV28 and TRBJ1-2; TRBD1 matches at 9 bases. J lost 5 bases, V lost 6 bases, and 7 bases had no gene match. Germline CDR1 is MDHEN and CDR2 is SYDVKM. The CDR3 has 14 amino acids.

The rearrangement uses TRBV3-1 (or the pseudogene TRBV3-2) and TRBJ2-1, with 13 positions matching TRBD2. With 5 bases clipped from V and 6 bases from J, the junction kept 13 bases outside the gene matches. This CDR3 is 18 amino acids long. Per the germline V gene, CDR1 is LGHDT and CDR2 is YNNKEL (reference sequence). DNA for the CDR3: TGTGCCAGCAGCTTTCGGACTAGCGGGGGAATTACGGCCAATGAGCAGTTCTTC. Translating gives CASSFRTSGGITANEQFF.

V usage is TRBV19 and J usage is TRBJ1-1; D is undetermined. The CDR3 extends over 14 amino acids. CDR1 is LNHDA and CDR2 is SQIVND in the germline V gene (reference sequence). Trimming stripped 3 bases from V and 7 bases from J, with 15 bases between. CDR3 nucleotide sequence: TGTGCCAGTAGTATGAGGGCGGCGGAGCTTGAAGCTTTCTTT. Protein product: CASSMRAAELEAFF.

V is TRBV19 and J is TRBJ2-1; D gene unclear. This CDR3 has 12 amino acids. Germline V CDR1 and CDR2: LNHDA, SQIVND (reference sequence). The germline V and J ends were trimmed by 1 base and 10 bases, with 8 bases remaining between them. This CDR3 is CASSIGGLEQFF. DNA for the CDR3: TGTGCCAGTAGTATAGGAGGATTGGAGCAGTTCTTC.

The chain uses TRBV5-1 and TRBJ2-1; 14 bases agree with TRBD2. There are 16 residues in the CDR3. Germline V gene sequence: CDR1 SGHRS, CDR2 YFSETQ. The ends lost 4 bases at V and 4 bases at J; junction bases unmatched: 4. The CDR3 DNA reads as TGCGCCAGCAGCGTGACTAGCGGGGGGGCATACAATGAGCAGTTCTTC. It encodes CASSVTSGGAYNEQFF.

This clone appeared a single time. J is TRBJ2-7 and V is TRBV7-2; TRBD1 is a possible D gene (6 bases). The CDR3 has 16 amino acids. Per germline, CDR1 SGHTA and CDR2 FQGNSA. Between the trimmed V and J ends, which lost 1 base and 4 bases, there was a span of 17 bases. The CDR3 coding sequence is TGTGCCAGCAGCTTAGGTTGGGGGCCTCGGGATTACGAGCAGTACTTC. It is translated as CASSLGWGPRDYEQYF.

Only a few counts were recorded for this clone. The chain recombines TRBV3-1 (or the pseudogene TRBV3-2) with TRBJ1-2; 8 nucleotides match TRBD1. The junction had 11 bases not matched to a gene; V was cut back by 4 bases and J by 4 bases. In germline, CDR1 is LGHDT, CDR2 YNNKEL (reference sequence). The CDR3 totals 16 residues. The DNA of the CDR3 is TGTGCCAGCAGCCCACCACAGGGGGTGGATGTCTATGGCTACACCTTC. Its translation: CASSPPQGVDVYGYTF.

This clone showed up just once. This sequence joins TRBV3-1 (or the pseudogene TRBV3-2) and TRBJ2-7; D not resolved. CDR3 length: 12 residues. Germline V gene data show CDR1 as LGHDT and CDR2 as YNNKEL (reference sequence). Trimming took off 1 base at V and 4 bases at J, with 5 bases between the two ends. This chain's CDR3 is CASSQGPYEQYF. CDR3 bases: TGTGCCAGCAGCCAAGGGCCATACGAGCAGTACTTC.